The clone carrying this T cell receptor (beta chain) was picked up many times. Its antigen remains unidentified. These data belong to a study of blood T cells in healthy people across ages. On the study more broadly: Capturing about one barcoded beta molecule per two T cells was achieved by template switching.

A J-beta primer mix and a sample-barcoded 5' primer were used in a second PCR of about 7 to 12 cycles. There were at least 2.5 million CDR3-containing paired-end reads obtained from each sample. One entry per CDR3 protein, called by TCRdb with MiXCR from the 5' RACE reads. This sample has about 970,000 distinct CDR3 sequences, with roughly 51% found just once. The CDR3 is 18 residues long. Germline loops: CDR1 SGHTA, CDR2 FQGNSA. Trimming shortened V by 1 base and J by 6 bases, and 25 bases separated the two germline ends. Study-wide findings and caveats: Age advanced and TCR beta diversity per million T cells fell, roughly linearly. There was a strong correlation between TCR beta diversity and naive T cell percentage.

The sample comprised blood. This TCR was recovered from a woman aged 60-75 years in good health. The chain uses TRBV7-2 and TRBJ2-7; maybe TRBD1 (5 bases). DNA of the CDR3: TGTGCCAGCAGCTTAGTCGTTGGCAGGGTTGACTTGTTTTCCGAGCAGTACTTC. This codes for CASSLVVGRVDLFSEQYF.